Listed here is a single T cell receptor beta chain. The data belong to a study of OX40 agonist ivuxolimab in advanced cancers. Across the whole study: While on treatment, patients had intravenous ivuxolimab at 0.01 to 10 mg/kg every 2 weeks. Anti-PD-1, anti-PD-L1 or anti-CTLA-4 therapy given earlier was allowed, and approximately 43% had some.

Data came from immunoSEQ multiplex PCR; TCRdb stores just in-frame clones and leaves some out. Here the sample spans about 20,000 clones, roughly 80% being singletons. There are 14 residues in the CDR3. Trimming left V 8 bases short and J 1 base short, with 13 bases between. Germline loops: CDR1 SGHVS, CDR2 FQNEAQ. The V call is TRBV7-8, the J call TRBJ2-3; maybe TRBD2 (6 bases). Material: CD4+ or CD8+ T cells sorted from blood, obtained in a trial of the OX40 agonist ivuxolimab. The TCR sequence derives from an adult with an advanced solid tumor such as melanoma, head and neck, liver or kidney cancer. The CDR3 region has the DNA TGTGCCAGCGGCCCTAGACTAGGCACAGATACGCAGTATTTT. Translating it yields CASGPRLGTDTQYF.